This T cell receptor beta chain was retrieved from a study of T cells in Graves' hyperthyroidism and ophthalmopathy. Notes on the study in general: Expanded thyroid clonotypes (above 0.001) were mostly also found in blood.

Authors of the study amplified TCR beta CDR3 regions from RNA transcripts. HTBI primers were used for first-round RT-PCR of the TCR CDR3. TCRdb called the multiplex PCR reads again in MiXCR, with one record for every CDR3 protein. The sample consists of about 420,000 distinct CDR3 sequences, roughly an eighth of them appearing once. Diagnoses rested on clinical symptoms, serum thyroxine and TRAb, thyroid ultrasound and orbital computed tomography. V lost 7 bases, J lost 3 bases, and 10 bases lay in between. This CDR3 region has 13 residues. Looked up from germline, CDR1 is MDHEN and CDR2 is SYDVKM. This clonotype was counted many times. Its antigen is as yet unknown.

The clonotype originates from a woman under 30 with Graves' hyperthyroidism. The sequenced material came from blood. V gene TRBV28 combines with J gene TRBJ1-5; D remains unclear. The DNA of the CDR3 is TGTGCCAGCAAGATTCAAAACAATCAGCCCCAGCATTTT. Protein product: CASKIQNNQPQHF.